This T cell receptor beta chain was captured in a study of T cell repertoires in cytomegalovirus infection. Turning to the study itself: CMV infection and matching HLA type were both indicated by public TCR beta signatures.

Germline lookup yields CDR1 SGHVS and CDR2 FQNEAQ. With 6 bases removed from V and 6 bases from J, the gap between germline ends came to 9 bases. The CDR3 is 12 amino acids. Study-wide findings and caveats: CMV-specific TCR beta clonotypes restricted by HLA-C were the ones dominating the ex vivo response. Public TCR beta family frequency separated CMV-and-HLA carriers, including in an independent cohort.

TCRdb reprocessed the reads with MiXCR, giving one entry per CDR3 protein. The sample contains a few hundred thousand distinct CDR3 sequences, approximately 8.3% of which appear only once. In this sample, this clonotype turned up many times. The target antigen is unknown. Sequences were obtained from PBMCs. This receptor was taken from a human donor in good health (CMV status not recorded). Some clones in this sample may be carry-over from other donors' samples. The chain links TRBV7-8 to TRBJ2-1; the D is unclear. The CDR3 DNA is TGTGCCAGCAGGGGGTCGGGCAATGAGCAGTTCTTC. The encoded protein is CASRGSGNEQFF.